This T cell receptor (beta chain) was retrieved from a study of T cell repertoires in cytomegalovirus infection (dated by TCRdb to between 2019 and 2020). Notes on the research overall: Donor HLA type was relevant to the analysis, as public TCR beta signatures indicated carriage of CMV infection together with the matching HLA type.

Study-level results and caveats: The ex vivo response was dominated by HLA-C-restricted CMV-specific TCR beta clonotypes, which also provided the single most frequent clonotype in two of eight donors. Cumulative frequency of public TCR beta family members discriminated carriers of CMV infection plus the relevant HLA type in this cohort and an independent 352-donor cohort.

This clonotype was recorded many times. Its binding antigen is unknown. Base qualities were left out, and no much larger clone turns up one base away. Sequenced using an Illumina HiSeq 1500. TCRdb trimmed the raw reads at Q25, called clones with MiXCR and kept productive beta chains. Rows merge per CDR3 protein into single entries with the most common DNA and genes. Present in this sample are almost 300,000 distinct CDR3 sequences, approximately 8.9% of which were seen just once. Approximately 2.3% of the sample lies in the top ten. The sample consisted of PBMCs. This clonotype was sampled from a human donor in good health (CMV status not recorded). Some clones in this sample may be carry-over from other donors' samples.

The nucleotides are TGTGCCAGCAGCTCTGAGCTCAATGAGCAGTTCTTC. Its protein product is CASSSELNEQFF. The chain joins TRBV7-2 to TRBJ2-1, with no D gene named confidently. V gives up 4 bases and J gives up 6 bases, and the segment between their germline ends measures 7 bases. Measured from the cysteine to the phenylalanine, the CDR3 is 12 residues long. Only CDR3 DNA remains: 36 bases, in frame from the first base. CDR1 and CDR2, looked up from the germline V gene, are SGHTA and FQGNSA.